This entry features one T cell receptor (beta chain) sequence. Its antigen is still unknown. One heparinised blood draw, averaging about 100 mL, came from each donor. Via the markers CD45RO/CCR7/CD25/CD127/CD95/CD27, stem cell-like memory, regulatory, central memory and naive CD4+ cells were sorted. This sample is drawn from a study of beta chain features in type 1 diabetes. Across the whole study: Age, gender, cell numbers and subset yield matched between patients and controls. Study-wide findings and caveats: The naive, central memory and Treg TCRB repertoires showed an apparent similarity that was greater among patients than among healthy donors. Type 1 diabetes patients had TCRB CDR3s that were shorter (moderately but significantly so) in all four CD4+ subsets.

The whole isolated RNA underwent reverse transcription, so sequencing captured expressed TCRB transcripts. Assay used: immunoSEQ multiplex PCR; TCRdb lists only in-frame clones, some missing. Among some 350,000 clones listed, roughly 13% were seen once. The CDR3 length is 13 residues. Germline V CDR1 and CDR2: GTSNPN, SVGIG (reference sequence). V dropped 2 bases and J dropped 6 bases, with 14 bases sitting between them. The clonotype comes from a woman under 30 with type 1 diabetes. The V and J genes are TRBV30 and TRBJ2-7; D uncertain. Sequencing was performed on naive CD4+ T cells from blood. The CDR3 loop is CAWSPRLEGEQYF. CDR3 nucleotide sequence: TGTGCCTGGAGTCCTCGACTGGAAGGCGAGCAGTACTTC.